This TCR beta chain was captured in a study of tumor-infiltrating lymphocytes in primary liver carcinoma. Study-wide results and caveats: No comparison of CD4+ and CD8+ repertoires was made, since the samples were bulk unsorted.

It was unsorted whole blood that yielded blood RNA, and germline DNA was also extracted. CDR1 and CDR2 (germline): MNHEY, SVGEGT. The CDR3 is 15 amino acids. Constant-region priming of roughly 490 ng total RNA yielded TCR beta cDNA. The TCR beta library was amplified through three nested multiplex PCR rounds in a modified ARM-PCR procedure. A C-beta reverse primer was combined with TRBV1-TRBV30 forward primers in the first two PCR rounds, and each round had 9 to 10 cycles. TCRdb passed the multiplex PCR reads through MiXCR, listing each CDR3 protein once. The data show about 310,000 distinct CDR3 sequences, more than 55% seen once. About this clonotype itself: Its matching antigen is unknown. A much larger clone differs by one base, so this may be a read error.

The sample taken for sequencing was peripheral blood. This TCR came from a woman aged 30 to 39 with primary liver carcinoma and hepatitis B virus infection. The rearrangement uses TRBV6-2 or TRBV6-3 and TRBJ2-1; no clear D gene. The CDR3 reads CDSSKRLNHYNEQFF. The CDR3 DNA sequence: TGTGACAGCAGTAAGAGGCTCAACCACTACAATGAGCAGTTCTTC.